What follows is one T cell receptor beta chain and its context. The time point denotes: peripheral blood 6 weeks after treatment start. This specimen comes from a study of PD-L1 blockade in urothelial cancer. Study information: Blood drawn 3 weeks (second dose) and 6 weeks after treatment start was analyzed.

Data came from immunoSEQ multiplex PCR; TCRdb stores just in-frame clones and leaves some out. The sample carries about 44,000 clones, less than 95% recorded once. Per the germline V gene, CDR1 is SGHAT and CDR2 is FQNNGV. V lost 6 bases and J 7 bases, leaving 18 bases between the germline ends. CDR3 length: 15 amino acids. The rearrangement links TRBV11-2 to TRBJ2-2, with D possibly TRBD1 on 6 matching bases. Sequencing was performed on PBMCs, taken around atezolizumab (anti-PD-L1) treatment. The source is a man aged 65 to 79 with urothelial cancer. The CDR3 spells CASRTGTLSIGELFF. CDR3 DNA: TGTGCCAGCAGGACCGGGACACTTTCTATCGGGGAGCTGTTTTTT.